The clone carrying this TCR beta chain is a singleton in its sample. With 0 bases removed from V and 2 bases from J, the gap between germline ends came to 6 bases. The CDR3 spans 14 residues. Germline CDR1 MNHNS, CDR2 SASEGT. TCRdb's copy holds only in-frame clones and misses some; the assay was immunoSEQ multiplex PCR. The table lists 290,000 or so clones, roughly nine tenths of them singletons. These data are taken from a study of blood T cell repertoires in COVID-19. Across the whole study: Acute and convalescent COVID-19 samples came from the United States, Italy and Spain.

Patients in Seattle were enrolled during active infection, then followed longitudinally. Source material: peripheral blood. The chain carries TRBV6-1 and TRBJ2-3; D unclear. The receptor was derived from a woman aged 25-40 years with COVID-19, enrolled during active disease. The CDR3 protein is CASSEARLTDTQYF. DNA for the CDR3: TGTGCCAGCAGTGAAGCGAGGCTCACAGATACGCAGTATTTT.